The entry that follows covers one TCR beta chain sequence. The antigen this receptor binds is unknown. Per-nucleotide qualities are absent, and no much larger clonotype sits a single base away. The library was prepared using multiplex PCR. TCRdb records Illumina HiSeq 2500 as the sequencer. TCRbeta libraries were built by three rounds of nested PCR using primers (Table S4), following protocols modified from ARM-PCR. Before sequencing, PCR products of 200-500 bp were cut from the gel and purified using the QIAquick gel extraction kit. Turning to the authors' computational methods: Reads were cleaned using Trimmomatic, were merged into complete CDR3 sequences using FLASH, and were assigned to V(D)J germline segments using MiTCR. VDJtools was used to compute clonal diversity as the inverse Simpson's index. A read counted as productive if the sequence was in-frame and lacked a premature stop codon. The raw public reads went through TCRdb reprocessing: fastp at Q25, MiXCR clone calling, in-frame beta chains kept. Identical CDR3 protein sequences are pooled into one entry, listed with their most common genes and DNA. The V and J calls, along with clone size, are taken from TCRdb and not from the paper's own processing. For this sample there are 65,000 to 90,000 distinct CDR3 sequences; 65% to 90% appear just once. About an eighth of the sample goes to the ten largest clones.

RNA was isolated from bulk unsorted tissue, and RNA quality was assessed with a NanoDrop ND-1000 and an Agilent 2100. All donors had newly diagnosed lung cancer, had not received prior chemotherapy, and were admitted for thoracic surgery in China between August and November 2014. Patients who had received previous radiotherapy or chemotherapy, or who had another concurrent cancer, were excluded from the study. Surgical tissue pieces of about 1-2.1 cm3 were preserved in RNAlater solution and were kept at -80 degrees C until use. This specimen comes from a study of tumor and adjacent non-tumor tissue in lung cancer (dated by TCRdb to the late 2010s). Regarding the research as a whole: Of the cohort, roughly 12 patients had adenocarcinoma, 2 had squamous cell carcinoma and 1 had small cell lung cancer. Around 30 paired specimens, one tumor and one normal lung sample per patient, were profiled by TCRbeta CDR3 sequencing. A total of about 130 million productive TCRbeta reads were generated by sequencing, corresponding to an average of roughly 4.1 million reads per sample. Using bulk TCRbeta repertoires from 15 lung cancer patients, the study set lung tumor tissue side by side with matched distant non-tumor lung tissue. The approximately 15 enrolled patients, of whom 10 were men and 5 were women, were aged roughly 30 to 80 years and were diagnosed with TNM stage I to III disease. Beyond this particular receptor, the publication reports: Neither the sequencing platform nor unique molecular identifiers are mentioned in the methods. Younger patients had significantly higher TCR diversity, and higher tumor TCR diversity was associated with shorter overall and disease-free survival. Tumor tissue showed significantly higher TCR diversity (inverse Simpson) than normal lung tissue, at 431.37 vs 166.20 (P = 0.0075, Mann-Whitney U test). Because peripheral blood was not sequenced, blood TCRbeta repertoires in the lung cancer patients of the study were not examined. A significantly larger cumulative share of the repertoire was made up by the top 100 clones in normal lung than in tumor tissue. Only roughly 14 patients were in the cohort, and the authors stated that larger samples and more detailed clinical data are needed.

Trimming at the junction amounts to 4 bases on V and 10 bases on J, and the germline ends lie 21 bases apart. There are 15 amino acids in the CDR3, from cysteine to phenylalanine inclusive. CDR3 DNA is the only sequence kept; it has 45 bases, read in frame from the first base. CDR1 is given as SGHNT and CDR2 as YYREEE, both from the germline V gene (reference sequence). Sequenced input: lung tumor tissue. The source is a woman between 50 and 59 years old with non-small cell lung cancer. The sequence is built from TRBV5-4 and TRBJ2-1; TRBD2 is a possible D gene, resting on 5 matching bases. The CDR3 corresponds to CASSTPNSEANEQFF. The base sequence is TGTGCCAGCAGCACCCCCAATAGCGAGGCCAACGAGCAGTTCTTC.